One sample yielded the 5 T cell receptor beta chains listed below, sequenced in a study of T cells expressing NK-cell markers. TCRdb re-called the 5' RACE reads and catalogs CDR3 proteins one per entry, DNA excluded. This table holds more than 250,000 distinct CDR3 sequences. The sequenced sample was blood T cells: a sorted CD56 or NKG2C T cell subset, CD4+ or CD8+ T cells, or bulk PBMC T cells (not recorded which). All receptors derive from a man aged 18 to 35 in good health.

This chain uses TRBV12-3 or TRBV12-4 with TRBJ1-5; without DNA, the TCRdb call of TRBD1 cannot be checked. CDR3 length equals 17 residues. CDR3 region: CASSSLLGQGWNQPQHF.

The genes are TRBV6-5 and TRBJ1-1; TCRdb picks TRBD1, but there is no DNA to check that call. The CDR3 is made up of 14 amino acids. CDR1 and CDR2 from the germline V gene are MNHEY and SVGAGI. CDR3 amino acids: CASSNDRLGTEAFF.

The chain uses TRBV5-1 and TRBJ2-1; absent DNA, TCRdb's TRBD1 call cannot be checked. Germline values: CDR1 SGHRS, CDR2 YFSETQ. This CDR3 comprises 12 residues. The chain's CDR3 is CASSPDRVEQFF.

This CDR3 reads CASSLQGTRETQYF. This chain joins TRBV27 and TRBJ2-5; absent DNA, TCRdb's TRBD2 call cannot be checked. The germline gives CDR1 MNHEY, CDR2 SMNVEV (reference sequence). This CDR3 comprises 14 residues.

V gene TRBV7-9 combines with J gene TRBJ2-7; checking the TCRdb D call of TRBD2 is not possible without DNA. The CDR3 has 14 residues. In germline, CDR1 is SEHNR, CDR2 FQNEAQ (reference sequence). Here the CDR3 reads CASSFLAGGREQYF.